Shown below are 26 T cell receptor beta chains from a single sample sequenced in a study of cytomegalovirus exposure and HLA in healthy donors. This PCR relied on a set of 60 Vbeta primers and 13 Jbeta primers. Repertoires were generated with immunoSEQ multiplex PCR, while TCRdb's copy carries only in-frame clones and drops some. The sample yields roughly 180,000 clones, 80% to 85% seen once. The specimen sequenced was PBMCs. The receptors were gathered from a boy younger than 18 in good health and CMV-seronegative.

The rearrangement links TRBV6-1 to TRBJ1-2; 7 positions agree with TRBD1. CDR3 length: 12 amino acids. V gave up 6 bases and J gave up 9 bases; unmatched junction bases: 7. Germline lookup yields CDR1 MNHNS and CDR2 SASEGT. CDR3: CASRQQGNRYTF. CDR3 nucleotide sequence: TGTGCCAGCAGGCAACAGGGGAATCGCTACACCTTC.

The chain carries TRBV7-8 and TRBJ1-6, with D unresolved. CDR3 length: 15 residues. V was cut by 2 bases and J by 9 bases, with 14 bases left in between. Germline V gives CDR1 SGHVS, CDR2 FQNEAQ. CDR3 nucleotide sequence: TGTGCCAGCAGCTTACGTCCCAGTGGTACTTCACCCCTCCACTTT. This sequence encodes CASSLRPSGTSPLHF.

The gene calls are TRBV25-1 and TRBJ2-2; 12 bases line up with TRBD1. This CDR3 is built from 15 residues. Germline lookup yields CDR1 MGHDK and CDR2 SYGVNS. V trimming: 4 bases; J trimming: 4 bases; junction bases outside the gene matches: 1. The CDR3 nucleotides read TGTGCCAGCAGTGGGGACAGGGGGCTCACCGGGGAGCTGTTTTTT. This codes for CASSGDRGLTGELFF. Full variable domain (remainder filled in from reference TRBV25-1 and TRBJ2-2): EADIYQTPRYLVIGTGKKITLECSQTMGHDKMYWYQQDPGMELHLIHYSYGVNSTEKGDLSSESTVSRIRTEHFPLTLESARPSHTSQYLCASSGDRGLTGELFFGEGSRLTVL.

This clone appeared once. This sample also contains other DNA sequences that code for the same CDR3. The gene calls are TRBV11-2 and TRBJ1-2; TRBD1 might be the D (5 bases). Germline V CDR1 and CDR2: SGHAT, FQNNGV. The V end lost 1 base, the J end lost 5 bases, and 8 bases lay between the germline ends. This CDR3 has 13 amino acids. This CDR3 is CASSLGTNYGYTF. The CDR3 DNA is TGTGCCAGCAGCTTAGGGACAAATTATGGCTACACCTTC.

CDR3 loop: CASSVLHTDTQYF. The CDR3 DNA reads as TGTGCCAGCAGCGTATTACACACAGATACGCAGTATTTT. V is TRBV9 and J is TRBJ2-3, with no clear D. Trimming removed 1 base from V and 2 bases from J, with 5 bases in between. The CDR3 loop spans 13 amino acids. Germline lookup yields CDR1 SGDLS and CDR2 YYNGEE.

The chain carries TRBV5-1 and TRBJ1-2, with D perhaps TRBD1 (5 bases). Germline V gene sequence: CDR1 SGHRS, CDR2 YFSETQ. V was trimmed by 4 bases and J by 2 bases, leaving 18 bases between them. The length of the CDR3 is 16 residues. The CDR3 sequence is CASSRGGGAANYGYTF. The CDR3 bases are TGCGCCAGCAGCCGCGGCGGAGGGGCCGCCAACTATGGCTACACCTTC.

This clone was seen only once. V is TRBV4-3 and J is TRBJ1-5; the D is unclear. Germline values: CDR1 LGHNA, CDR2 YSLEER. This CDR3 contains 16 residues. With 0 bases removed from V and 3 bases from J, the gap between germline ends came to 12 bases. The CDR3 coding sequence is TGCGCCAGCAGCCAAGATCTCCGGGGTATCAATCAGCCCCAGCATTTT. It yields the protein CASSQDLRGINQPQHF.

This chain connects TRBV7-6 to TRBJ2-7; no clear D. The germline gives CDR1 SGHVS, CDR2 FNYEAQ. The V gene lost 1 base and the J gene lost 7 bases, with 11 bases spanning the gap. There are 13 residues in the CDR3. CDR3 coding DNA: TGTGCCAGCAGCTTAGGCCCGACCGGGGAGCAGTACTTC. Amino acid sequence: CASSLGPTGEQYF.

The gene calls are TRBV4-1 and TRBJ1-2; D gene unclear. V shed 0 bases and J shed 8 bases, with 13 bases lying between them. In germline, CDR1 is MGHRA, CDR2 YSYEKL. This CDR3 spans 14 amino acids. The CDR3 DNA follows: TGCGCCAGCAGCCAAGAATCCCATACGGGAGGCTACACCTTC. This translates into CASSQESHTGGYTF.

The chain recombines TRBV28 with TRBJ2-2, with D uncertain. Trimming took 5 bases from V and 8 from J, leaving 6 bases between them. The CDR3 runs 11 residues. Per the germline V gene, CDR1 is MDHEN and CDR2 is SYDVKM. Here the CDR3 reads CASSQNGELFF. The CDR3 coding sequence is TGTGCCAGCAGTCAGAATGGGGAGCTGTTTTTT.

V usage is TRBV30 and J usage is TRBJ1-6; 9 bases map to TRBD1. Trimming cost V 3 bases and J 5 bases; bases outside gene matches: 5. CDR3 length equals 15 residues. The germline CDR1 and CDR2 sequences are GTSNPN and SVGIG (reference sequence). DNA of the CDR3: TGTGCCTGGAGGATCAGGGACAGGGATAATTCACCCCTCCACTTT. This gives the protein CAWRIRDRDNSPLHF.

The chain employs TRBV13 and TRBJ2-3; weak D call: TRBD2 (5 bases). The V end lost 5 bases, the J end lost 8 bases, and 11 bases lay between the germline ends. Germline CDR1 reads PRHDT; CDR2 reads FYEKMQ (reference sequence). The CDR3 has 12 residues. In nucleotides, the CDR3 is TGTGCCAGCAGCCCCCTTCGGGGTACGCAGTATTTT. Residues: CASSPLRGTQYF. The full variable domain, its missing parts supplied by reference TRBV13 and TRBJ2-3, is AAGVIQSPRHLIKEKRETATLKCYPIPRHDTVYWYQQGPGQDPQFLISFYEKMQSDKGSIPDRFSAQQFSDYHSELNMSSLELGDSALYFCASSPLRGTQYFGPGTRLTVL.

The V gene is TRBV12-5, the J gene TRBJ2-2; D perhaps matches TRBD1 (5 bases). From germline, CDR1 is LGHNT and CDR2 FRNRAP. This CDR3 contains 15 residues. Trimming cost V 5 bases and J 6 bases, with 16 bases left between them. CDR3 amino acids: CASGPGQVRAGELFF. The CDR3 nucleotides read TGTGCTAGTGGTCCTGGACAAGTTAGGGCCGGGGAGCTGTTTTTT.

V gene TRBV5-1 combines with J gene TRBJ2-1; 10 bases fit TRBD2. Per the germline V gene, CDR1 is SGHRS and CDR2 is YFSETQ. Losses at the gene ends were 2 bases for V and 8 bases for J; bases not matched to a gene: 7. The CDR3 spans 15 residues. CDR3: CASSFGSGRYDEQFF. Written as DNA, the CDR3 is TGCGCCAGCAGCTTTGGTAGCGGGAGGTACGATGAGCAGTTCTTC.

This chain connects TRBV28 to TRBJ1-1; TRBD1 matches at 8 bases. Germline CDR1 and CDR2: MDHEN and SYDVKM. V trimming: 1 base; J trimming: 5 bases; junction bases outside the gene matches: 12. The CDR3 has 17 amino acids. The CDR3 spells CASSLYPGQGALTEAFF. CDR3 in DNA: TGTGCCAGCAGTTTATATCCCGGGCAGGGGGCCCTAACTGAAGCTTTCTTT.

The chain carries TRBV13 and TRBJ2-3; TRBD2 agrees at 10 bases. Germline V gene data show CDR1 as PRHDT and CDR2 as FYEKMQ (reference sequence). There are 16 residues in the CDR3. With V trimmed by 2 bases and J by 3 bases, 5 bases remained unmatched. CDR3 protein: CASSLQAGGETDTQYF. CDR3 sequence (DNA): TGTGCCAGCAGCTTACAAGCGGGGGGGGAAACAGATACGCAGTATTTT. Combining the CDR3 with reference TRBV13 and TRBJ2-3 gives the whole variable domain AAGVIQSPRHLIKEKRETATLKCYPIPRHDTVYWYQQGPGQDPQFLISFYEKMQSDKGSIPDRFSAQQFSDYHSELNMSSLELGDSALYFCASSLQAGGETDTQYFGPGTRLTVL.

The chain uses TRBV5-1 and TRBJ2-7; 9 bases map to TRBD1. This CDR3 is 14 amino acids long. The germline CDR1 and CDR2 sequences are SGHRS and YFSETQ. J lost 2 bases, V lost 4 bases, and 4 bases had no gene match. The chain's CDR3 is CASSPGQGPYEQYF. The CDR3 nucleotides are TGCGCCAGCAGCCCGGGACAGGGACCCTACGAGCAGTACTTC.

This clone was counted between two and nine times. The V gene is TRBV7-9, the J gene TRBJ2-2; 7 bases map to TRBD2. Germline assignment: CDR1 SEHNR and CDR2 FQNEAQ (reference sequence). The CDR3 is made up of 17 amino acids. V was pared by 5 bases and J by 5 bases, with 14 bases of the junction left unmatched. The CDR3 nucleotides are TGTGCCAGCAGCCCTGCTCGGGGGGAGGGCCGAACCGGGGAGCTGTTTTTT. Translated, it gives CASSPARGEGRTGELFF.

Here the CDR3 reads CASSIRAGLGNQPQHF. The DNA of the CDR3 is TGTGCCAGTAGTATAAGGGCGGGTTTGGGCAATCAGCCCCAGCATTTT. The J gene is TRBJ1-5, the V gene TRBV19; no firm D call. The CDR3 has 16 residues. CDR1 and CDR2 (germline): LNHDA, SQIVND (reference sequence). The germline V and J ends were trimmed by 2 bases and 2 bases, with 13 bases remaining between them.

The rearrangement links TRBV9 to TRBJ1-5; D remains ambiguous. Germline CDR1 reads SGDLS; CDR2 reads YYNGEE. Trimming removed 0 bases at V and 4 bases at J, with 11 bases between. This CDR3 is 15 amino acids long. CDR3 coding DNA: TGTGCCAGCAGCGTAGAGTCGACACCAAATCAGCCCCAGCATTTT. Its translation: CASSVESTPNQPQHF. The variable domain in full, with the rest retrieved from reference TRBV9 and TRBJ1-5, is DSGVTQTPKHLITATGQRVTLRCSPRSGDLSVYWYQQSLDQGLQFLIQYYNGEERAKGNILERFSAQQFPDLHSELNLSSLELGDSALYFCASSVESTPNQPQHFGDGTRLSIL.

V gene TRBV25-1 combines with J gene TRBJ1-2; D possibly corresponds to TRBD1 (5 bases). Germline CDR1 reads MGHDK; CDR2 reads SYGVNS. Trimming left V 1 base short and J 0 bases short, with 6 bases between. The CDR3 totals 14 residues. The CDR3: CASSEWGANYGYTF. Written as DNA, the CDR3 is TGTGCCAGCAGTGAATGGGGGGCTAACTATGGCTACACCTTC.

This clone was seen a single time. This rearrangement joins TRBV9 to TRBJ2-3; D is unclear. The CDR3 contains 14 residues. Deletions cut 0 bases from V and 6 bases from J, with 11 bases between. The germline gives CDR1 SGDLS, CDR2 YYNGEE. The DNA for the CDR3 is TGTGCCAGCAGCGTAGCTCCGGTAGTTGATACGCAGTATTTT. It translates to CASSVAPVVDTQYF.

This clone came up once. The chain couples TRBV11-2 to TRBJ2-7, with 7 nucleotides matching TRBD2. CDR1 is SGHAT and CDR2 is FQNNGV in the germline V gene. This CDR3 comprises 13 residues. Trimming took 5 bases from V and 6 from J; bases not matched to a gene: 7. CDR3 loop: CASSKMWEGEQYF. The CDR3 DNA is TGTGCCAGCAGCAAAATGTGGGAGGGCGAGCAGTACTTC.

The rearrangement uses TRBV5-4 and TRBJ2-5; the D gene is possibly TRBD2 (6 bases). There are 14 residues in the CDR3. Germline loops: CDR1 SGHNT, CDR2 YYREEE (reference sequence). V lost 0 bases and J lost 2, with 8 bases in between. In nucleotides, the CDR3 is TGTGCCAGCAGCTTGGTAGCGGAACAAGAGACCCAGTACTTC. Residues: CASSLVAEQETQYF. The full variable domain, its missing parts supplied by reference TRBV5-4 and TRBJ2-5, is ETGVTQSPTHLIKTRGQQVTLRCSSQSGHNTVSWYQQALGQGPQFIFQYYREEENGRGNFPPRFSGLQFPNYSSELNVNALELDDSALYLCASSLVAEQETQYFGPGTRLLVL.

This chain links TRBV14 with TRBJ2-3, with a possible D match to TRBD2 (5 bases). Germline V CDR1 and CDR2: SGHDN, FVKESK. This CDR3 has 14 amino acids. V lost 3 bases, J lost 4 bases, and 11 bases lay in between. The CDR3 loop reads CASSQDWTSDTQYF. The CDR3 nucleotides read TGTGCCAGCAGCCAGGATTGGACTTCAGATACGCAGTATTTT.

This clone appeared a single time. The chain recombines TRBV7-9 with TRBJ1-2; D not certain. Germline V gene lookup returns CDR1 SEHNR and CDR2 FQNEAQ (reference sequence). V lost 2 bases and J 2 bases, leaving 18 bases between the germline ends. This CDR3 has 17 amino acids. In nucleotides, the CDR3 is TGTGCCAGCAGCTTAAGACCGGGGAATTTGCCGAACTATGGCTACACCTTC. It codes for CASSLRPGNLPNYGYTF.